The 5 T cell receptor beta chains given below trace back to one sample, sequenced in a study of identical twins (dated by TCRdb to 2016 to 2017). Libraries were built with 5' RACE. TCRdb records Illumina HiSeq 2000 as the sequencer. In-frame beta chains were kept once TCRdb had trimmed the public reads at Q25 with fastp and called clones with MiXCR. Rows with one shared CDR3 protein collapse into an entry with the most common genes and DNA. The table for this sample lists about 890,000 distinct CDR3 sequences; around an eighth of them were counted only once. Roughly 1.5% of the sample is in the top ten clones. The data also belong to a second study, concerning yellow fever vaccine responses in identical twins.

The material sequenced was PBMCs. Every receptor here comes from a woman between 18 and 29 years old in good health.

This clonotype appeared a few times. The CDR3 loop is CSVAHQGTQETQYF. CDR3 DNA sequence: TGCAGCGTTGCTCACCAGGGGACCCAAGAGACCCAGTACTTC. The chain couples TRBV29-1 to TRBJ2-5; D might be TRBD1 (6 bases). CDR1 and CDR2 (germline): SQVTM, ANQGSEA. The ends were cut back, 4 bases at V and 1 base at J, with 13 bases in the middle. This CDR3 is 14 amino acids long.

The V and J genes are TRBV12-3 or TRBV12-4 and TRBJ2-7, with TRBD1 matching 9 bases. The V gene end was trimmed by 3 bases and the J gene end by 5 bases; junction bases not matched to a gene: 5. CDR3 size: 14 residues. The CDR3 DNA follows: TGTGCCAGCAGTTTCTTGGACAGGGGACACGAGCAGTACTTC. Translating gives CASSFLDRGHEQYF.

The chain carries TRBV7-9 and TRBJ2-1; TRBD1 agrees at 8 bases. Germline CDR1 is SEHNR and CDR2 is FQNEAQ (reference sequence). The CDR3 is 15 amino acids. The J segment lost 4 bases and the V segment lost 3 bases, leaving 5 bases of the junction unmatched. CDR3 residues: CASSFKDRVYNEQFF. For the CDR3, the DNA is TGTGCCAGCAGCTTTAAGGACAGGGTTTACAATGAGCAGTTCTTC.

A few counts support this clonotype. The chain employs TRBV28 and TRBJ2-1; D possibly corresponds to TRBD1 (7 bases). CDR1 is MDHEN, CDR2 SYDVKM, per germline. The CDR3 has 13 amino acids. V dropped 7 bases and J dropped 9 bases, with 16 bases sitting between them. CDR3 region: CASTPGGLREQFF. CDR3 coding DNA: TGTGCCAGCACTCCAGGGGGGTTACGTGAGCAGTTCTTC.

The CDR3 reads CASSPPGQGSETQYF. CDR3 DNA: TGTGCCAGCAGCCCGCCGGGACAGGGGAGTGAGACCCAGTACTTC. V gene TRBV7-9 combines with J gene TRBJ2-5; 10 positions agree with TRBD1. CDR3 length equals 15 residues. CDR1 is SEHNR and CDR2 is FQNEAQ in the germline V gene (reference sequence). Trimming removed 5 bases from V and 5 bases from J; junction bases left unmatched: 8. Supplemented by reference TRBV7-9 and TRBJ2-5, the full variable domain reads DTGVSQNPRHKITKRGQNVTFRCDPISEHNRLYWYRQTLGQGPEFLTYFQNEAQLEKSRLLSDRFSAERPKGSFSTLEIQRTEQGDSAMYLCASSPPGQGSETQYFGPGTRLLVL.